Detailed here is one T cell receptor beta chain. V shed 5 bases and J shed 4 bases, with 11 bases lying between them. The CDR3 is made up of 13 amino acids. This sample was taken from a study of blood T cell repertoires in COVID-19. Study information: From the United States, Italy and Spain came samples of acute and convalescent COVID-19. Sample material is recorded as cDNA or gDNA derived from T cells, B-cell-depleted T cells, or PBMCs.

Sequencing used immunoSEQ multiplex PCR; TCRdb keeps in-frame clones, though not all of them. The sample records around 200,000 clones, about 88% being singletons. The chain uses TRBV12-3 or TRBV12-4 and TRBJ1-2; perhaps TRBD1 as D (5 bases). This TCR came from a woman under 40 who had been exposed to COVID-19. The source material was PBMCs or T cells enriched from blood (not recorded which). CDR3 in DNA: TGTGCCAGCAGTCCAGGGTTCGGCTATGGCTACACCTTC. It specifies CASSPGFGYGYTF.